This TCR beta chain appears in the sequencing data of a study of shared clonotypes between healthy human individuals. Genomic DNA of every subset was divided equally among multiple immunoSEQ plates. As processed by the authors: ImmunoSEQ only sent back junction sequences with no quality scores, so filtering was done differently. The table came from immunoSEQ multiplex PCR; TCRdb's copy has only in-frame clones and leaves some out. V, J and clone size derive from that table, while D and trimming were established from the DNA sequence. The sample yields over 1.5 million clones, 98% seen once. The CDR3 is 16 amino acids. CDR1 and CDR2 (germline): KGHSH, LQKENI. Trimming pared 3 bases from V and 5 bases from J, leaving 19 bases between.

This clonotype was sampled from a man aged 25 to 40 in good health. Sequenced material: naive CD4+ T cells sorted from blood. The subset here: CD45RA+ positively selected. The chain has TRBV18 and TRBJ2-5; D is perhaps TRBD2 (7 bases). DNA of the CDR3: TGTGCCAGCTCACCCCGAACAACGGGGGGCGGTGAGACCCAGTACTTC. Translating it yields CASSPRTTGGGETQYF.